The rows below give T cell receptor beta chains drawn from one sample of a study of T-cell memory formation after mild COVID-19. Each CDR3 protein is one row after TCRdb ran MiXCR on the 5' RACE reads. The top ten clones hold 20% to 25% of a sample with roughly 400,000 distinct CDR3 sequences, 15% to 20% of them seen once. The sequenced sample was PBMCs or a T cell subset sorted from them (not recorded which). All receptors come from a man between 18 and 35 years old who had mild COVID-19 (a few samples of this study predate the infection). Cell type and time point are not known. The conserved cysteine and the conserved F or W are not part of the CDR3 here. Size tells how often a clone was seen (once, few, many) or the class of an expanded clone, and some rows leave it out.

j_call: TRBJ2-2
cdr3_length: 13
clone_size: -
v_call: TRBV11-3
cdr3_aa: ASSFGLRNTGELF

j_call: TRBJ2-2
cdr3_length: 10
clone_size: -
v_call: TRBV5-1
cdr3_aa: ASSSAMGELF

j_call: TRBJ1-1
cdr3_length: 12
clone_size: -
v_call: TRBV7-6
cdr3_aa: ASSRFDRNTEAF

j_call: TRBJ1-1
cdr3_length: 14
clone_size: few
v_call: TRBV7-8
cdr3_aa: ASSSGPGRTSSEAF

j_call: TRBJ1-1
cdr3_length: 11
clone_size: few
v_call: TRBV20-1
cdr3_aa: SARDPRHAEAF

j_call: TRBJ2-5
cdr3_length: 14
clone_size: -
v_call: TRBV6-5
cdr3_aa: ASRDPGLAESETQY

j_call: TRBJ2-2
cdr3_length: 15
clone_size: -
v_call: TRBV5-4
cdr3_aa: ASSPAPRGGQTGELF

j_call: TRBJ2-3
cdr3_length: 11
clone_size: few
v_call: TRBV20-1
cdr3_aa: SARTTGSDTQY

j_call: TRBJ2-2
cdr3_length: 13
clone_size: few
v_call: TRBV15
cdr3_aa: ATSSPNTNTGELF

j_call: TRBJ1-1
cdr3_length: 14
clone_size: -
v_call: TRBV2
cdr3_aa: ASRTDGPVPNTEAF

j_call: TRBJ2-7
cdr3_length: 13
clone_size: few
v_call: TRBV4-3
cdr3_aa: ASSQVADFSYEQY

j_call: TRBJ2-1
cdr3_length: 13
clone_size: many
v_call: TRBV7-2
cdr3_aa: ASSPKTSLLNEQF

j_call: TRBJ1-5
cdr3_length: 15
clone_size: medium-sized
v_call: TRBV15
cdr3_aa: ATSREWAVPFNQPQH

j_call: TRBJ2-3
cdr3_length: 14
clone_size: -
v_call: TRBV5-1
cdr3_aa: ASSAAGGLITDTQY

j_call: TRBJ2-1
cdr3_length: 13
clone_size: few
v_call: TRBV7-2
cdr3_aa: ASSDRERSYNEQF

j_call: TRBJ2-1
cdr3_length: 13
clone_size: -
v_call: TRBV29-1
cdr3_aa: SVQRLAGVGNEQF

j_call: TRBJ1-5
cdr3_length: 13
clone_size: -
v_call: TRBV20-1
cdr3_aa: SARDSSGYGQPQH

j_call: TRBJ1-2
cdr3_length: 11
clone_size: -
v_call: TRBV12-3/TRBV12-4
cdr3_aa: ASSLFRDGGYT